These T cell receptor beta chains were read from a single sample in a study of cytomegalovirus exposure and HLA in healthy donors. Profiled with immunoSEQ multiplex PCR; TCRdb holds only in-frame clones, not every one. There are 250,000 or so clones in the sample; roughly 87% occur only once, and around 12% lies in the top ten. Sequences were obtained from PBMCs. The source is a man between 18 and 29 years old in good health and CMV-seropositive. Both conserved end residues are part of each CDR3. Each record gives: D gene, clone size, J gene, V gene, CDR3 protein, CDR3 DNA. D genes are given only for firm matches. Part of the rows lack a size; the others show once, few, many or a class for expanded clones.

NA | few | TRBJ2-3 | TRBV5-1 | CASSFTDTQYF | TGCGCCAGCAGCTTCACAGATACGCAGTATTTT
NA | NA | TRBJ1-5 | TRBV6-5 | CASSYSTQPQHF | TGTGCCAGCAGTTACTCGACCCAGCCCCAGCATTTT
TRBD1 | NA | TRBJ1-2 | TRBV27 | CASSSPPGTGGESGYTF | TGTGCCAGCAGTTCCCCCCCGGGGACAGGGGGCGAAAGCGGCTACACCTTC
NA | NA | TRBJ2-7 | TRBV18 | CASSGGSGTSYEQYF | TGTGCCAGCTCAGGCGGATCAGGTACATCCTACGAGCAGTACTTC
NA | NA | TRBJ1-1 | TRBV15 | CATSNTRGTEAFF | TGTGCCACCAGCAACACAAGGGGGACTGAAGCTTTCTTT
NA | NA | TRBJ1-1 | TRBV27 | CASSRATDRANTEAFF | TGTGCCAGCAGCAGAGCAACCGACAGAGCGAACACTGAAGCTTTCTTT
NA | NA | TRBJ2-1 | TRBV5-1 | CASSPDSGNEQFF | TGCGCCAGCAGCCCCGACTCCGGCAATGAGCAGTTCTTC
TRBD2 | NA | TRBJ2-7 | TRBV6-1 | CAAGGGYEQYF | TGTGCCGCCGGGGGGGGCTACGAGCAGTACTTC
NA | NA | TRBJ2-1 | TRBV6-4 | CASRKSGDAEQFF | TGTGCCAGCAGAAAATCAGGGGATGCTGAGCAGTTCTTC
NA | NA | TRBJ2-6 | TRBV7-9 | CASSLVGRASGANVLTF | TGTGCCAGCAGCTTAGTGGGACGGGCCTCTGGGGCCAACGTCCTGACTTTC
TRBD2 | once | TRBJ2-7 | TRBV28 | CASSEPSGRSYEQYF | TGTGCCAGCAGTGAACCTAGCGGGAGATCCTACGAGCAGTACTTC
NA | NA | TRBJ2-3 | TRBV30 | CAWSDGGTLDTQYF | TGTGCCTGGAGTGATGGTGGGACGTTGGATACGCAGTATTTT
NA | NA | TRBJ2-1 | TRBV18 | CASSFTYDEQFF | TGTGCCAGCTCATTCACATACGATGAGCAGTTCTTC
NA | NA | TRBJ1-1 | TRBV5-1 | CASSPQPGHLNTEAFF | TGCGCCAGCAGCCCTCAACCGGGACACCTGAACACTGAAGCTTTCTTT